These 3 T cell receptor beta chains were all obtained from the same sample, sequenced in a study of cytomegalovirus exposure and HLA in healthy donors (dated by TCRdb to about 2017). Library construction relied on the immunoSEQ multiplex PCR assay. The immuneACCESS repertoire file appears here via TCRdb, limited to in-frame rearrangements. These files lack a portion of the clones; in checked studies, under half of the deficit traces to unresolved V genes, and the cause of the others is not known. This sample comprises some 320,000 clones, 87% of them detected only once. The ten largest clones represent roughly 1.2% of the sample. Sequenced sample: PBMCs. The receptors here all came from a woman in her twenties or thirties in good health and CMV-seropositive.

In its sample, this clone was seen once. This chain connects TRBV29-1 to TRBJ1-1; a weak D match, TRBD1 (5 bases). The V end was cut by 4 bases, the J end by 4 bases, with 19 bases between. This CDR3 is built from 15 residues. CDR1 is SQVTM and CDR2 is ANQGSEA in the germline V gene. The CDR3 sequence: CSVAISLSGGTEAFF. Here the CDR3 DNA reads TGCAGCGTTGCCATTAGTCTTTCCGGGGGCACTGAAGCTTTCTTT.

This sequence joins TRBV5-4 and TRBJ2-1; D uncertain. Germline assignment: CDR1 SGHNT and CDR2 YYREEE (reference sequence). With 2 bases removed from V and 7 bases from J, the gap between germline ends came to 7 bases. The CDR3 contains 12 residues. CDR3 residues: CASSFTRNEQFF. The CDR3 nucleotides read TGTGCCAGCAGCTTTACGAGGAATGAGCAGTTCTTC.

This clone was picked up a small number of times. The chain couples TRBV19 to TRBJ1-1; D call uncertain. The germline CDR1 and CDR2 sequences are LNHDA and SQIVND (reference sequence). The CDR3 sequence is 14 residues long. Trimming shortened V by 8 bases and J by 0 bases, and 13 bases separated the two germline ends. The DNA for the CDR3 is TGTGCCAGTTCCCTGGGAGGGATGAACACTGAAGCTTTCTTT. It yields the protein CASSLGGMNTEAFF.